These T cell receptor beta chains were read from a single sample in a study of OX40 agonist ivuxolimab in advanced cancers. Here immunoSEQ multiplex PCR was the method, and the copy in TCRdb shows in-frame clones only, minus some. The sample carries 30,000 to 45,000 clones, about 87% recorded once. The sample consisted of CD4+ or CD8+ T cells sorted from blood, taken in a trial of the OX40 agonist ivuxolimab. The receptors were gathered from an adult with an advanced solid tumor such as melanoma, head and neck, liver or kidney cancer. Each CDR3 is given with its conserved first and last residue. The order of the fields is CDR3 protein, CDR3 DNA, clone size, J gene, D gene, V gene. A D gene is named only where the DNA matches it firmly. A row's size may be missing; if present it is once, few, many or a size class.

CASSSGQGQETQYF TGTGCCAGCAGTTCGGGACAGGGACAAGAGACCCAGTACTTC - TRBJ2-5 TRBD1 TRBV28
CASSESTVGEQFF TGCGCCAGCAGTGAGTCGACGGTCGGTGAGCAGTTCTTC - TRBJ2-1 - TRBV10-2
CSVEEGGISYGYTF TGCAGCGTTGAAGAAGGGGGGATATCCTATGGCTACACCTTC - TRBJ1-2 - TRBV29-1
CASSAYEQYF TGTGCCAGCAGTGCCTACGAGCAGTACTTC - TRBJ2-7 - TRBV6-1
CASSIYEQYF TGTGCCAGCAGTATCTACGAGCAGTACTTC few TRBJ2-7 - TRBV9
CASSLLSAQDYGYTF TGTGCCAGCAGCTTACTATCGGCACAGGACTATGGCTATACCTTC - TRBJ1-2 - TRBV11-2
CASSQVRSSGNTIYF TGTGCCAGCAGCCAAGTCAGGAGCTCTGGAAACACCATATATTTT - TRBJ1-3 - TRBV6-5
CASSIVGEYSNQPQHF TGTGCCAGTAGTATAGTAGGCGAGTATAGCAATCAGCCCCAGCATTTT - TRBJ1-5 - TRBV19
CASSPPSPRPATNEKLFF TGTGCCAGCTCACCACCATCTCCTCGGCCTGCAACTAATGAAAAACTGTTTTTT - TRBJ1-4 - TRBV18
CASSPAGVLMNTEAFF TGTGCCAGCAGCCCAGCCGGCGTACTCATGAACACTGAAGCTTTCTTT - TRBJ1-1 - TRBV5-6
CASSYGQLNTEAFF TGTGCCAGTAGTTATGGACAGCTGAACACTGAAGCTTTCTTT - TRBJ1-1 - TRBV19
CASSFQGANYGYTF TGCGCCAGCAGCTTTCAGGGAGCTAACTATGGCTACACCTTC - TRBJ1-2 - TRBV4-1
CASSVTGETGELFF TGCGCCAGCAGCGTGACAGGAGAAACCGGGGAGCTGTTTTTT - TRBJ2-2 - TRBV5-1
CASSVFADTEAFF TGTGCCAGCAGTGTTTTTGCGGATACTGAAGCTTTCTTT - TRBJ1-1 - TRBV6-1
CASSLAEVNTEAFF TGCGCCAGCAGCTTGGCAGAAGTGAACACTGAAGCTTTCTTT once TRBJ1-1 - TRBV5-1
CASSADRATEAFF TGTGCCAGCAGTGCCGACAGGGCCACTGAAGCTTTCTTT - TRBJ1-1 TRBD1 TRBV6-4
CASSLASANTGELFF TGTGCCAGCAGCTTGGCCTCCGCGAACACCGGGGAGCTGTTTTTT - TRBJ2-2 - TRBV5-4
CASSRGTGIGNTIYF TGTGCTAGCAGCCGAGGGACAGGGATTGGAAACACCATATATTTT - TRBJ1-3 TRBD1 TRBV7-7
CASGKGDTDTQYF TGTGCCAGCGGTAAGGGAGACACAGATACGCAGTATTTT - TRBJ2-3 - TRBV9
CASSQGEYTEAFF TGTGCCAGCAGCCAGGGGGAGTACACTGAAGCTTTCTTT - TRBJ1-1 - TRBV16
CASSPLAVSYEQYF TGTGCCAGCAGTCCACTAGCGGTATCCTACGAGCAGTACTTC - TRBJ2-7 TRBD2 TRBV27
CASSLRTGGDTQYF TGTGCCAGCAGCTTAAGGACAGGGGGAGATACGCAGTATTTT - TRBJ2-3 TRBD1 TRBV5-6
CAINEGYEYNEQFF TGTGCCATCAATGAGGGCTACGAATACAATGAGCAGTTCTTC - TRBJ2-1 - TRBV10-3
CASSLGDGAYEQYF TGTGCCAGCAGCTTAGGAGACGGCGCCTACGAGCAGTACTTC - TRBJ2-7 - TRBV7-9
CASRVPGQGNYGYTF TGTGCCAGCAGAGTCCCGGGACAGGGAAACTATGGCTACACCTTC once TRBJ1-2 TRBD1 TRBV6-1
CASRQTSYEQYF TGTGCCAGCAGACAGACCTCCTACGAGCAGTACTTC - TRBJ2-7 - TRBV2
CASSDRDRNTEAFF TGTGCCAGCAGTGACCGGGACAGGAACACTGAAGCTTTCTTT - TRBJ1-1 TRBD1 TRBV2
CASSPSGRNEQFF TGCGCCAGCAGCCCTAGCGGGAGGAATGAGCAGTTCTTC - TRBJ2-1 TRBD2 TRBV10-1
CASSLGKGLAGEETQYF TGTGCCAGCAGCTTAGGGAAAGGACTAGCGGGAGAAGAGACCCAGTACTTC - TRBJ2-5 TRBD2 TRBV11-3
CASRGTSGRTDTQYF TGTGCCAGCAGGGGGACTAGCGGACGCACAGATACGCAGTATTTT - TRBJ2-3 TRBD2 TRBV11-2
CASRRGSYEQYF TGTGCCAGCAGACGGGGATCCTACGAGCAGTACTTC - TRBJ2-7 - TRBV28
CASSRGFGNSPLHF TGTGCCAGCAGCCGAGGGTTCGGTAATTCACCCCTCCACTTT few TRBJ1-6 - TRBV5-8
CASSQLRIGGHDSYNSPLHF TGCGCCAGCAGCCAACTAAGAATTGGCGGACACGACTCCTATAATTCACCCCTCCACTTT - TRBJ1-6 - TRBV4-1
CASSLSTGIPGNTIYF TGCGCCAGCAGCTTATCGACAGGTATTCCTGGAAACACCATATATTTT - TRBJ1-3 - TRBV5-1
CAWDPISGGDTQYF TGTGCCTGGGACCCGATTAGCGGGGGAGATACGCAGTATTTT - TRBJ2-3 TRBD2 TRBV30
CASSFTGGYTF TGTGCCAGCAGCTTCACCGGGGGCTACACCTTC - TRBJ1-2 - TRBV5-5
CASSSRGGGGSTDTQYF TGTGCCAGCAGCTCTCGGGGGGGCGGGGGCAGCACAGATACGCAGTATTTT - TRBJ2-3 TRBD2 TRBV7-2
CASMNRLAVTEAFF TGTGCCAGCATGAACAGGCTGGCGGTCACTGAAGCTTTCTTT - TRBJ1-1 - TRBV2
CASSYLDRSYEQYF TGTGCCAGCAGTTACCTGGACCGTTCCTACGAGCAGTACTTC - TRBJ2-7 - TRBV6-6
CASSLGLNEKLFF TGTGCCAGCAGCTTGGGGTTAAATGAAAAACTGTTTTTT - TRBJ1-4 - TRBV11-2
CASSSDRVGYTF TGTGCCAGCAGCTCGGACAGGGTTGGCTACACCTTC - TRBJ1-2 TRBD1 TRBV5-8
CSARDISEQFF TGCAGTGCTAGAGATATTTCTGAGCAGTTCTTC once TRBJ2-1 - TRBV20-1
CARSPGGETQYF TGTGCCAGAAGCCCGGGGGGAGAGACCCAGTACTTC - TRBJ2-5 TRBD2 TRBV5-3
CASSLFLQGAHDNEQFF TGCGCCAGCAGCTTGTTCCTTCAGGGGGCGCATGACAATGAGCAGTTCTTC - TRBJ2-1 TRBD1 TRBV5-1
CASSRARGRGTEAFF TGTGCCAGCAGCCGAGCGCGTGGGAGGGGCACTGAAGCTTTCTTT once TRBJ1-1 - TRBV7-8
CASSEDLGLRETQYF TGTGCCAGCAGTGAAGACCTGGGCCTCCGGGAGACCCAGTACTTC - TRBJ2-5 - TRBV2
CASSLAGGQETQYF TGTGCCAGCAGCTTAGCGGGGGGGCAAGAGACCCAGTACTTC - TRBJ2-5 TRBD2 TRBV7-9
CASNKGQGSHNEQFF TGTGCCAGCAACAAGGGACAGGGGAGCCACAATGAGCAGTTCTTC once TRBJ2-1 TRBD1 TRBV2
CASSFGGGGAPGETQYF TGTGCCAGCAGCTTCGGGGGCGGGGGCGCTCCCGGCGAGACCCAGTACTTC - TRBJ2-5 - TRBV5-4
CASSRDRGTQYF TGTGCCAGCAGCAGGGACAGAGGGACCCAGTACTTC - TRBJ2-5 TRBD1 TRBV6-5
CASSLGNGRDSTDTQYF TGTGCCAGCAGCTTAGGGAACGGGAGGGACTCCACAGATACGCAGTATTTT - TRBJ2-3 TRBD2 TRBV7-9
CASSRAVSSYNEQFF TGTGCCAGCTCACGCGCCGTGAGCTCCTACAATGAGCAGTTCTTC - TRBJ2-1 - TRBV18
CASGFYPSGSGNNEQFF TGTGCTAGTGGTTTTTACCCGAGCGGGAGCGGTAACAATGAGCAGTTCTTC - TRBJ2-1 TRBD2 TRBV12-5
CASFPGQGRGQPQHF TGTGCCAGCTTTCCGGGACAGGGAAGAGGACAGCCCCAGCATTTT - TRBJ1-5 TRBD1 TRBV2
CASSDGRGRGEKLFF TGCGCCAGCAGCGATGGTAGGGGGAGGGGTGAAAAACTGTTTTTT once TRBJ1-4 - TRBV5-1
CSVATSGIADTQYF TGCAGCGTTGCAACTAGCGGGATAGCAGATACGCAGTATTTT - TRBJ2-3 TRBD2 TRBV29-1
CASSIGLTGTGELFF TGTGCCAGTAGTATAGGTTTGACAGGGACCGGGGAGCTGTTTTTT - TRBJ2-2 TRBD1 TRBV19
CASSPDRGSEAFF TGTGCCAGCTCGCCCGACAGGGGGTCTGAAGCTTTCTTT - TRBJ1-1 TRBD1 TRBV18
CASSLGLNYEQYF TGTGCCAGCAGCTTAGGACTTAACTACGAGCAGTACTTC - TRBJ2-7 - TRBV7-9